This T cell receptor beta chain was captured in a study of shared clonotypes between healthy human individuals. Germline loops: CDR1 ENHRY, CDR2 SYGVKD. The V and J ends lost 6 bases and 1 base, in that order; junction bases with no gene match: 2. The CDR3 has 14 amino acids. Here immunoSEQ multiplex PCR was the method, and the copy in TCRdb shows in-frame clones only, minus some. The table lists more than 2,000,000 clones, 85% to 95% of them singletons. Remarks on this clone: Other DNA variants within this sample encode the same CDR3.

This sequence joins TRBV10-3 and TRBJ2-1; 8 nucleotides match TRBD2. This sequence originates from a young man in good health. The sequencing sample was made of naive CD4+ T cells sorted from blood. Subset meaning: CD45RA+ positively selected. CDR3 bases: TGTGCCATCAGCGGGGGGGATTCCTACAATGAGCAGTTCTTC. Protein product: CAISGGDSYNEQFF.